The 28 T cell receptor beta chains below were found in one sample sequenced in a study of blood T cells in healthy people across ages (dated by TCRdb to between 2015 and 2017). Library generation was performed with 5' RACE. Data came from an Illumina HiSeq 2500. A second PCR of 7 to 11 cycles was run with a J-beta primer mix and a sample-barcoded 5' primer. TCRdb redid the processing of the public reads, applying fastp at Q25 and MiXCR, and retained in-frame beta chains. Rows merge per CDR3 protein into single entries with the most common DNA and genes. The sample includes 550,000 to 650,000 distinct CDR3 sequences, with approximately 30% observed a single time. Clones ranked in the top ten supply approximately 15% of the sample. The specimen sequenced was blood. These TCRs come from a woman aged 80 or over in good health.

The chain combines TRBV9 with TRBJ2-7; 9 bases align to TRBD1. The CDR3 is made up of 16 amino acids. J was trimmed by 3 bases and V by 0 bases; bases with no gene match: 7. The germline V gene has CDR1 SGDLS and CDR2 YYNGEE. The CDR3 DNA is TGTGCCAGCAGCGTAGCCGGAGGGACAGGGTACTACGAGCAGTACTTC. Amino acid sequence: CASSVAGGTGYYEQYF.

This clonotype appeared many times. The V call is TRBV3-1, the J call TRBJ1-5; maybe TRBD1 (5 bases). The CDR3 runs to 17 residues. V lost 3 bases and J 3 bases, leaving 18 bases between the germline ends. Germline V lookup: CDR1 LGHDT, CDR2 YNNKEL (reference sequence). CDR3 sequence reads: CASSQDGVGRVNQPQHF. DNA for the CDR3: TGTGCCAGCAGCCAGGACGGGGTGGGCAGGGTCAATCAGCCCCAGCATTTT.

This clonotype has ten or more counts. The chain uses TRBV20-1 and TRBJ2-7; the D gene is possibly TRBD1 (6 bases). The V and J ends lost 6 bases and 3 bases respectively, with 18 bases between them. The CDR3 has 14 residues. Germline V gene sequence: CDR1 DFQATT, CDR2 SNEGSKA (reference sequence). The CDR3 nucleotides read TGCAGTGCCTCCCGTGGGACAAGAAACTACGAGCAGTACTTC. Its protein product is CSASRGTRNYEQYF.

The CDR3 spells CASNFSGLVYGYTF. Written as DNA, the CDR3 is TGTGCCAGCAACTTTTCGGGGCTAGTCTATGGCTACACCTTC. The V call is TRBV7-9, the J call TRBJ1-2, with a tentative D call TRBD1 (5 bases). V lost 7 bases and J 4 bases, leaving 16 bases between the germline ends. Per germline, CDR1 SEHNR and CDR2 FQNEAQ (reference sequence). CDR3 length: 14 amino acids.

The V call is TRBV20-1, the J call TRBJ1-4, with a tentative D call TRBD1 (6 bases). The CDR3 sequence is 15 residues long. In germline, CDR1 is DFQATT, CDR2 SNEGSKA (reference sequence). Trimming shortened V by 0 bases and J by 6 bases, and 14 bases separated the two germline ends. CDR3 in amino acids: CSARDRWRGDEKLFF. CDR3 nucleotides: TGCAGTGCTAGAGATCGGTGGAGGGGGGATGAAAAACTGTTTTTT.

This clonotype was recorded at least ten times. This chain uses TRBV7-9 with TRBJ2-7; the match to TRBD1 covers 7 bases. CDR3 length: 14 amino acids. CDR1 is SEHNR and CDR2 is FQNEAQ in the germline V gene (reference sequence). The ends lost 5 bases at V and 3 bases at J; junction bases unmatched: 7. The CDR3 bases are TGTGCCAGCAGCGACAGGGTGGTCAGCTACGAGCAGTACTTC. This encodes CASSDRVVSYEQYF.

The chain employs TRBV20-1 and TRBJ2-7; TRBD2 matches 12 bases. V shed 3 bases and J 3 bases; nucleotides not matched to a gene: 3. In germline, CDR1 is DFQATT, CDR2 SNEGSKA (reference sequence). The CDR3 totals 14 residues. In DNA, the CDR3 is TGCAGTGCTAGGAAGACTAGCGGGGGCTACGAGCAGTACTTC. It yields the protein CSARKTSGGYEQYF.

V and J are TRBV11-3 and TRBJ2-3, with a weak D call TRBD1 (5 bases). The CDR3 has 15 amino acids. V lost 1 base and J 5 bases, leaving 13 bases between the germline ends. Per the germline V gene, CDR1 is SGHNT and CDR2 is YENEEA. The CDR3 reads CASSLGGREGDTQYF. CDR3 nucleotide sequence: TGTGCCAGCAGCTTAGGCGGCAGGGAAGGAGATACGCAGTATTTT.

This clonotype was counted a few times. A read error may explain this, as a much larger clone is one base away. The rearrangement joins TRBV20-1 to TRBJ2-5; D is perhaps TRBD2 (7 bases). V was cut by 3 bases and J by 11 bases, with 22 bases left in between. This CDR3 is built from 14 residues. Per the germline V gene, CDR1 is DFQATT and CDR2 is SNEGSKA (reference sequence). CDR3 region: CSASTTGGPNEQYF. The CDR3 nucleotides are TGCAGTGCTAGTACAACGGGGGGCCCCAATGAGCAGTACTTC.

This clonotype came up many times. This chain links TRBV5-6 with TRBJ2-1; D unclear. The CDR3 is 14 amino acids. Germline CDR1 and CDR2: SGHDT and YYEEEE. The germline V and J ends were trimmed by 1 base and 7 bases, with 12 bases remaining between them. CDR3 DNA: TGTGCCAGCAGCTTGCTGTCGACGGAGAATGAGCAGTTCTTC. This gives the protein CASSLLSTENEQFF.

This clonotype was recorded at least ten times. This chain links TRBV3-1 with TRBJ2-7; possible D gene TRBD1, 5 bases. CDR1 and CDR2 from the germline V gene are LGHDT and YNNKEL (reference sequence). The CDR3 is 14 residues long. Trimming cost V 5 bases and J 1 base, with 12 bases left between them. CDR3 loop: CASSSGQGSYEQYF. The CDR3 DNA sequence: TGTGCCAGCAGCTCAGGGCAGGGTTCCTACGAGCAGTACTTC.

This clonotype has at least ten counts. V gene TRBV27 combines with J gene TRBJ2-5; TRBD1 is a possible D gene (5 bases). This CDR3 region has 15 residues. Trimming cost V 2 bases and J 1 base, with 11 bases left between them. CDR1 and CDR2 from the germline V gene are MNHEY and SMNVEV (reference sequence). CDR3 bases: TGTGCCAGCAGTTTACGGTCCCAGGGCCAAGAGACCCAGTACTTC. It specifies CASSLRSQGQETQYF.

The rearrangement links TRBV3-1 to TRBJ1-1, with 8 bases identical to TRBD1. V lost 0 bases and J lost 5; bases outside the gene matches: 8. This CDR3 is 16 amino acids long. The germline V gene encodes CDR1 LGHDT and CDR2 YNNKEL (reference sequence). In DNA form, the CDR3 reads TGTGCCAGCAGCCAAGATCCCCAGGGGGCAAGGACTGAAGCTTTCTTT. It yields the protein CASSQDPQGARTEAFF.

This clonotype was counted between two and nine times. The chain combines TRBV2 with TRBJ1-1; 7 positions agree with TRBD1. The germline CDR1 and CDR2 sequences are SNHLY and FYNNEI. Losses at the gene ends were 7 bases for V and 5 bases for J; bases not matched to a gene: 7. The CDR3 extends over 13 amino acids. CDR3 loop: CASIFSGGTEAFF. In DNA, the CDR3 is TGTGCCAGCATTTTTTCAGGGGGGACTGAAGCTTTCTTT. Full variable domain (remainder filled in from reference TRBV2 and TRBJ1-1): EPEVTQTPSHQVTQMGQEVILRCVPISNHLYFYWYRQILGQKVEFLVSFYNNEISEKSEIFDDQFSVERPDGSNFTLKIRSTKLEDSAMYFCASIFSGGTEAFFGQGTRLTVV.

As to this clonotype: A clone one base away is much larger, so this may be a read error. V and J are TRBV2 and TRBJ1-2, with D perhaps matching TRBD1 (6 bases). This CDR3 has 14 amino acids. The V end was cut by 6 bases, the J end by 2 bases, with 13 bases between. Per the germline V gene, CDR1 is SNHLY and CDR2 is FYNNEI. The CDR3 reads CASRVQGLNYGYTF. Here the CDR3 DNA reads TGTGCCAGCAGGGTACAGGGACTCAACTATGGCTACACCTTC.

This clonotype was detected ten times or more. V and J are TRBV5-1 and TRBJ2-5; D not resolved. With 3 bases removed from V and 0 bases from J, the gap between germline ends came to 15 bases. The germline CDR1 and CDR2 sequences are SGHRS and YFSETQ. The length of the CDR3 is 16 residues. The CDR3 sequence: CASSSFLGPNQETQYF. In nucleotides, the CDR3 is TGCGCCAGCAGCTCCTTTTTAGGCCCGAACCAAGAGACCCAGTACTTC.

The V and J genes are TRBV4-1 and TRBJ2-4, with TRBD1 matching 7 bases. CDR3 length: 13 residues. Germline V CDR1 and CDR2: MGHRA, YSYEKL. Unmatched junction bases numbered 6, after V lost 0 bases and J lost 13 bases. The CDR3 region has the DNA TGCGCCAGCAGCCAAGAAAGACAGGGCCGACAGTACTTC. Its protein is CASSQERQGRQYF.

In this sample, this clonotype turned up many times. V is TRBV4-1 and J is TRBJ2-1, with D tentatively TRBD1 or TRBD2 (6 bases each). CDR1 is MGHRA, CDR2 YSYEKL, per germline. V was shortened by 0 bases and J by 4 bases, with 13 bases between the two germline ends. This CDR3 has 16 amino acids. The CDR3 DNA reads as TGCGCCAGCAGCCAAGACGAGGGGGGAAAATACAATGAGCAGTTCTTC. This gives the protein CASSQDEGGKYNEQFF.

There are many counts of this clonotype. A much more abundant neighbour one base away suggests this may be a read error. Written as DNA, the CDR3 is TGTGCCAGCAGCCTACCCCCCCGGGGCCCATTATCCTACAATGAGCAGTACTTC. It is translated as CASSLPPRGPLSYNEQYF. The rearrangement joins TRBV3-1 to TRBJ2-1, with D tentatively TRBD1 or TRBD2 (5 bases each). Near its end, the DNA agrees better with TRBJ2-7, so the J call may be wrong. Germline V gene lookup returns CDR1 LGHDT and CDR2 YNNKEL (reference sequence). The CDR3 has 18 residues.

This clonotype was detected ten times or more. The chain is built from TRBV4-3 and TRBJ2-1, with D hard to call. The V gene's germline CDR1 is LGHNA and CDR2 YSLEER. V lost 8 bases to trimming and J lost 8 bases, with 16 bases between them. This CDR3 contains 13 residues. CDR3 nucleotides: TGCGCCAGCGGCCGCGGAGCTGGCCATGAGCAGTTCTTC. Its translation is CASGRGAGHEQFF.

Regarding this clonotype: This may be a read error: a much more frequent sequence differs by one nucleotide. The V call is TRBV27, the J call TRBJ2-1; possible D gene TRBD1, 6 bases. The CDR3 length is 14 residues. The V gene lost 3 bases and the J gene lost 13 bases, with 19 bases spanning the gap. Germline CDR1 MNHEY, CDR2 SMNVEV (reference sequence). CDR3 bases: TGTGCCAGCAGTTTCTGGGGGCGACAAGAGACCCAGTTCTTC. Protein: CASSFWGRQETQFF.

There are a few counts of this clonotype. This sequence joins TRBV6-5 and TRBJ1-4, with D possibly matching TRBD1 (6 bases). The CDR3 sequence is 17 residues long. V was pared by 4 bases and J by 5 bases, with 20 bases between. CDR1 and CDR2 from the germline V gene are MNHEY and SVGAGI. CDR3 bases: TGTGCCAGCAGTTCCTCCAGAGGGGGGCTGGGAAATGAAAAACTGTTTTTT. Protein sequence: CASSSSRGGLGNEKLFF.

This chain connects TRBV12-5 to TRBJ2-2; TRBD2 is a possible D gene (6 bases). This CDR3 has 14 amino acids. The germline V and J ends were trimmed by 7 bases and 5 bases, with 14 bases remaining between them. Germline CDR1 LGHNT, CDR2 FRNRAP. The CDR3 loop is CASAQAAGTGELFF. The CDR3 coding sequence is TGTGCTAGTGCCCAAGCGGCGGGGACCGGGGAGCTGTTTTTT. Full variable domain (remainder filled in from reference TRBV12-5 and TRBJ2-2): DARVTQTPRHKVTEMGQEVTMRCQPILGHNTVFWYRQTMMQGLELLAYFRNRAPLDDSGMPKDRFSAEMPDATLATLKIQPSEPRDSAVYFCASAQAAGTGELFFGEGSRLTVL.

This sequence joins TRBV6-2 or TRBV6-3 and TRBJ1-1, with D hard to call. V lost 7 bases and J 4 bases, leaving 10 bases between the germline ends. The CDR3 extends over 12 amino acids. Germline V gene lookup returns CDR1 MNHEY and CDR2 SVGEGT. CDR3 sequence: CASTWPSTEAFF. The CDR3 bases are TGTGCCAGCACTTGGCCGAGCACTGAAGCTTTCTTT.

This clonotype came up once. The CDR3 DNA reads as TGTGCCAGCATCGATCAGAATTCCCCCTACAATGAGCAGTTCTTC. It translates to CASIDQNSPYNEQFF. V and J are TRBV27 and TRBJ2-1; D is unresolved. There are 15 residues in the CDR3. The germline V gene has CDR1 MNHEY and CDR2 SMNVEV (reference sequence). V lost 7 bases to trimming and J lost 2 bases, with 15 bases between them.

The table lists this clonotype with many counts. The chain recombines TRBV28 with TRBJ2-7; 9 bases map to TRBD1. The CDR3 runs 13 residues. The trim removed 6 bases at V and 6 bases at J, leaving 6 bases unmatched. Germline V gene sequence: CDR1 MDHEN, CDR2 SYDVKM. As DNA, the CDR3 is TGTGCCAGCAGGGGACAGGGAACCTCCGAGCAGTACTTC. Protein: CASRGQGTSEQYF.

This clonotype appeared a few times. The chain carries TRBV18 and TRBJ1-1, with a possible D match to TRBD1 (5 bases). The germline CDR1 and CDR2 sequences are KGHSH and LQKENI. The CDR3 runs to 11 residues. The V gene lost 9 bases and the J gene lost 8 bases, with 13 bases spanning the gap. The CDR3 protein is CASAGGTEAFF. The CDR3 DNA is TGTGCCAGTGCCGGGGGGACCGAAGCTTTCTTT.

This clonotype has at least ten counts. The chain couples TRBV7-2 to TRBJ2-3, with no clear D. Germline assignment: CDR1 SGHTA and CDR2 FQGNSA. The ends were cut back, 5 bases at V and 4 bases at J, with 10 bases in the middle. CDR3 size: 13 residues. The CDR3 DNA reads as TGTGCCAGCAGCCCCCCGGCGGCAGATACGCAGTATTTT. It is translated as CASSPPAADTQYF.